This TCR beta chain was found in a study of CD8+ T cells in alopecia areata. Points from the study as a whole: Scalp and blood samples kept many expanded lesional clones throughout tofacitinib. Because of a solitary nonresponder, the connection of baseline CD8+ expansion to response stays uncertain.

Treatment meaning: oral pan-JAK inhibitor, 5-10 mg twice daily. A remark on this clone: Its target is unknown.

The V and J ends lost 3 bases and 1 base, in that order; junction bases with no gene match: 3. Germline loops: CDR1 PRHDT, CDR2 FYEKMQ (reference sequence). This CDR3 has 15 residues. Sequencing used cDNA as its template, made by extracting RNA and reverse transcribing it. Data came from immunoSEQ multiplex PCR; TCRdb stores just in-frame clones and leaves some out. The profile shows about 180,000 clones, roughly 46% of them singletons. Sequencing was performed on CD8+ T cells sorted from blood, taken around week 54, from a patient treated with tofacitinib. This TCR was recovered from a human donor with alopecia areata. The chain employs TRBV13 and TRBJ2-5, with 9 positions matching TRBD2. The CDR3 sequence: CASSFRRGGQETQYF. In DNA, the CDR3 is TGTGCCAGCAGCTTCAGGCGGGGGGGCCAAGAGACCCAGTACTTC.